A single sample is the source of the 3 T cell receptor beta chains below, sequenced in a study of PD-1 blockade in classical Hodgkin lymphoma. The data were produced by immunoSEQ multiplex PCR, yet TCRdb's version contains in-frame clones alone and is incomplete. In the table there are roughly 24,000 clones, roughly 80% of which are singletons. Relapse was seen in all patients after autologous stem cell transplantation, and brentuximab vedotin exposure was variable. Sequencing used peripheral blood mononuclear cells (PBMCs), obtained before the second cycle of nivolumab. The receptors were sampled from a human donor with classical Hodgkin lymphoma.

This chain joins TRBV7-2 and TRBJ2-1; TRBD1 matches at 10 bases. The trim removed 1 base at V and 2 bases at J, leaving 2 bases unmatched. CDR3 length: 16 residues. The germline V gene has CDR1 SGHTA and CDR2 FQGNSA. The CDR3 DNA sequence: TGTGCCAGCAGCTTAGTAGGACAGGGGGCCTACAATGAGCAGTTCTTC. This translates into CASSLVGQGAYNEQFF.

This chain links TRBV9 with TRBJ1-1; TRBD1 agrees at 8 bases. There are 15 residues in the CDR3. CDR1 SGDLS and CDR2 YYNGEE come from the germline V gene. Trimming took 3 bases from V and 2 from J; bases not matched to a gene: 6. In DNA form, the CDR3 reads TGTGCCAGCAGCGACTCCGGGACAGGCAACACTGAAGCTTTCTTT. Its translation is CASSDSGTGNTEAFF.

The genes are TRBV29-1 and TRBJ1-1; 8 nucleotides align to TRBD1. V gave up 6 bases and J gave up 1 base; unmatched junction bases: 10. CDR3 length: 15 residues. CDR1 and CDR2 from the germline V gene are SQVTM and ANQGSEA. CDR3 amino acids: CSVLQGVYRNTEAFF. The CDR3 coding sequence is TGCAGCGTCCTACAGGGGGTCTACAGGAACACTGAAGCTTTCTTT.